The present T cell receptor beta chain was sequenced within a study of blood T cell repertoires in COVID-19. TCRdb's table, derived via immunoSEQ multiplex PCR, lists solely in-frame clones and lacks some. Counted here are around 260,000 clones, 80% to 85% occurring once; the ten biggest clones make up around 4%. Germline lookup yields CDR1 KGHSH and CDR2 LQKENI. The CDR3 spans 15 residues. Germline trimming cut 0 bases from V and 13 bases from J; bases unmatched to any gene: 9. The sequence came from a man aged 55 to 69 with acute or convalescent COVID-19. The sample comprised peripheral blood. The chain joins TRBV18 to TRBJ1-4, with 9 bases aligning to TRBD1. The CDR3 region is CASSPPNLNRGLLFF. CDR3 bases: TGTGCCAGCTCACCACCAAATTTAAACAGGGGGCTACTGTTTTTT.